This entry is about one T cell receptor beta chain. The source of the sample is a study of blood T cell repertoires in COVID-19. Study as a whole: COVID-19 samples collected from the United States, Italy and Spain covered acute and convalescent phases. Sample material is recorded as cDNA or gDNA derived from T cells, B-cell-depleted T cells, or PBMCs.

Trimming removed 8 bases from V and 0 bases from J, with 8 bases in between. The CDR3 spans 13 residues. Authors' processing steps: Amplification from reference gene primers served as the basis for estimated nucleated cell counts. This table comes from immunoSEQ multiplex PCR, and its TCRdb copy is limited to in-frame clones, with some not included. That table gives V, J and clone size, and the DNA gave D and trimming. Of approximately 160,000 clones in the sample, 60% to 85% are singletons; the top ten hold about 3%. Sequencing was done on a sample of peripheral blood. This TCR was sampled from a man in his sixties or seventies with acute or convalescent COVID-19. The rearrangement uses TRBV12-3 or TRBV12-4 and TRBJ1-3; D call uncertain. CDR3 DNA: TGTGCCAGCGCTGCGGCCTCTGGAAACACCATATATTTT. This sequence encodes CASAAASGNTIYF.